This T cell receptor (beta chain) was sequenced in a study of post-analysis software for immune sequencing data. General study results and limits: Samples from a shared batch, those prepared together, strongly co-clustered by F measure. Relative to controls, patients had about 5 TRBV segments at higher frequency, with TRBV5-6, TRBV5-1 and TRBV20-1 among these. In multiple sclerosis, normalized Chao1 diversity was significantly below that of controls.

On this clonotype: The antigen remains unidentified.

Carried by the TCR beta cDNA libraries were unique molecular identifiers. Some 500,000 cDNA molecules were recovered from an input of about 0.9 to 11 million T cells. TCRdb reprocessed the PCR reads via MiXCR and lists one record per CDR3 protein. The sample yields around 200,000 distinct CDR3 sequences, 29% seen once. This CDR3 spans 13 amino acids. Looked up from germline, CDR1 is KGHSH and CDR2 is LQKENI. V gave up 4 bases and J gave up 5 bases, with 9 bases separating them. The clonotype was recovered from a girl younger than 18 with multiple sclerosis. The rearrangement joins TRBV18 to TRBJ1-5; D not resolved. What was sequenced was blood. CDR3 amino acids: CASSQGLDQPQHF. In DNA, the CDR3 is TGTGCCAGCTCACAGGGTCTCGATCAGCCCCAGCATTTT.